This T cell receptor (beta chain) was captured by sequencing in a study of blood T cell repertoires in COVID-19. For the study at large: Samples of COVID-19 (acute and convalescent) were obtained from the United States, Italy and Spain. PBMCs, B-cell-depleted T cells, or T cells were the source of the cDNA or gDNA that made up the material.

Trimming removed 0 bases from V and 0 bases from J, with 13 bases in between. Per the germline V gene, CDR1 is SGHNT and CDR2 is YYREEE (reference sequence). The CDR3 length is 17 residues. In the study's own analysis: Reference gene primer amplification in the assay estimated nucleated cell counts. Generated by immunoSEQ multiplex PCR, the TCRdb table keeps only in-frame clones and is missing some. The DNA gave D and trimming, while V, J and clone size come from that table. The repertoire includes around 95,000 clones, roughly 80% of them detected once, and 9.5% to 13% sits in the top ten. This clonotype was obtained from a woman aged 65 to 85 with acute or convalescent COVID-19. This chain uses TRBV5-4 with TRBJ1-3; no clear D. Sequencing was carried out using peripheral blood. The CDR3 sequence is CASSLGPTANSGNTIYF. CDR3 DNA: TGTGCCAGCAGCTTGGGACCTACAGCTAACTCTGGAAACACCATATATTTT.